A single sample is the source of the 8 T cell receptor beta chains below, sequenced in a study of blood T cell repertoires in COVID-19 (dated by TCRdb to the early 2020s). Library preparation was by the immunoSEQ multiplex PCR assay. TCRdb's version of the immuneACCESS table is confined to in-frame rearrangements and falls short of the full clone set. An unresolved V gene accounts for under half of the shortfall where checked; the remainder is of unknown origin. In all, the sample holds over 250,000 clones, and 85% to 90% of those were seen once. Jointly, the top ten make up 1.5% of the sample. The material sequenced was peripheral blood. These receptors came from a woman aged 40 to 55 who had recovered from COVID-19.

V usage is TRBV6-2 or TRBV6-3 and J usage is TRBJ1-3, with a weak D call TRBD1 (5 bases). CDR1 and CDR2 from the germline V gene are MNHEY and SVGEGT. This CDR3 spans 15 amino acids. V gave up 5 bases and J gave up 4 bases, with 15 bases separating them. The CDR3 is CASSKPTGGGNTIYF. The CDR3, as DNA: TGTGCCAGCAGTAAACCAACAGGCGGAGGAAACACCATATATTTT.

This chain links TRBV27 with TRBJ2-7, with D possibly being TRBD2 (6 bases). The CDR3 has 14 amino acids. V gave up 7 bases and J gave up 3 bases, with 16 bases separating them. Germline values: CDR1 MNHEY, CDR2 SMNVEV (reference sequence). For the CDR3, the DNA is TGTGCCAGCATAGGGGCGGGGCCCTTCTACGAGCAGTACTTC. Translation: CASIGAGPFYEQYF.

This chain links TRBV5-1 with TRBJ2-7, with a tentative D call TRBD1 (5 bases). This CDR3 spans 14 amino acids. Trimming left V 3 bases short and J 5 bases short, with 15 bases between. Germline CDR1 SGHRS, CDR2 YFSETQ. The CDR3 is CASSYSQGGDEQYF. DNA for the CDR3: TGCGCCAGCAGCTATAGTCAGGGCGGCGACGAGCAGTACTTC.

The chain employs TRBV6-5 and TRBJ1-1; D is ambiguous. The germline V and J ends were trimmed by 7 bases and 2 bases, with 8 bases remaining between them. Germline values: CDR1 MNHEY, CDR2 SVGAGI. There are 12 residues in the CDR3. CDR3: CASTTTNTEAFF. The CDR3 DNA sequence: TGTGCCAGCACCACGACTAACACTGAAGCTTTCTTT.

This chain uses TRBV2 with TRBJ1-2; D ambiguous. Germline-derived CDR1 and CDR2 are SNHLY and FYNNEI. This CDR3 is built from 12 residues. Deletions cut 1 base from V and 8 bases from J, with 8 bases between. Here the CDR3 reads CASSEGREGYTF. In DNA form, the CDR3 reads TGTGCCAGCAGTGAAGGAAGGGAGGGCTACACCTTC.

V usage is TRBV6-5 and J usage is TRBJ1-1; 8 nucleotides match TRBD1. The CDR3 has 15 amino acids. CDR1 MNHEY and CDR2 SVGAGI come from the germline V gene. V shed 2 bases, J shed 6 bases, and the junction held 8 bases outside the gene matches. The CDR3: CASSYGRTGRAEAFF. Here the CDR3 DNA reads TGTGCCAGCAGTTACGGGAGGACAGGGCGGGCTGAAGCTTTCTTT.

The rearrangement uses TRBV5-1 and TRBJ1-1, with D uncertain. The V end was cut by 1 base, the J end by 5 bases, with 15 bases between. Per the germline V gene, CDR1 is SGHRS and CDR2 is YFSETQ. The CDR3 runs 15 residues. The CDR3 is CASSLKPAQQTEAFF. CDR3 in DNA: TGCGCCAGCAGCTTGAAGCCCGCACAGCAAACTGAAGCTTTCTTT.

The chain employs TRBV11-3 and TRBJ2-1; tentative D call: TRBD2 (6 bases). In germline, CDR1 is SGHNT, CDR2 YENEEA. V gave up 3 bases and J gave up 3 bases, with 6 bases separating them. This CDR3 has 13 residues. This CDR3 is CASSLGLYNEQFF. The CDR3 coding sequence is TGTGCCAGCAGCTTGGGACTCTACAATGAGCAGTTCTTC.